The TCR beta chain under discussion was sequenced for a study of post-analysis software for immune sequencing data. Study-wide context: Recorded subtypes: relapsing-remitting, secondary progressive, progressive-relapsing; some patients unannotated.

Unique molecular identifiers were present in the TCR beta cDNA libraries. cDNA molecules numbering about 490,000 came from roughly 0.93 to 9.6 million T cells. Via MiXCR, TCRdb re-called the PCR reads, giving one row per CDR3 protein. The sample lists some 260,000 distinct CDR3 sequences; 36% were seen once. Study observations and caveats: Compared with controls, patients showed significantly lower normalized Chao1 diversity. A handful of TRBV segments were significantly more frequent in patients than in controls. TRBV5-6, TRBV5-1 and TRBV20-1 were among these segments.

Germline V gene lookup returns CDR1 SQVTM and CDR2 ANQGSEA. The CDR3 has 12 amino acids. V lost 2 bases, J lost 4 bases, and 8 bases lay in between. There are a few counts of this clonotype. Antigen: not known. The sequencing input was blood. V is TRBV29-1 and J is TRBJ1-2; D not resolved. This TCR was recovered from a girl aged 5 to 17 with multiple sclerosis. This chain's CDR3 is CSVETGAYGYTF. CDR3 DNA sequence: TGCAGCGTTGAAACGGGCGCCTATGGCTACACCTTC.